Each of the 5 T cell receptor beta chains below was sequenced from the same sample in a study of spatial heterogeneity in lung cancer. Study observations and caveats: Counts that tracked tumor mutation counts were those of expanded intratumoral alpha and beta TCRs.

TCRdb reprocessed the 5' RACE reads via MiXCR and lists one record per CDR3 protein. The profile shows around 100,000 distinct CDR3 sequences, approximately 4.7% of them singletons. Time point defined: sample taken at primary tumor resection. What these receptors recognize is not known. This specimen consisted of lung tumor tissue, obtained at surgery. These receptors came from a male donor with early-stage non-small cell lung cancer.

There are many counts of this clonotype. The CDR3 protein is CASSSRGPRGEQFF. The CDR3 region has the DNA TGTGCCAGCAGCTCCCGAGGGCCCCGGGGTGAGCAGTTCTTC. The V and J genes are TRBV13 and TRBJ2-1; TRBD2 is a possible D gene (5 bases). The CDR3 totals 14 residues. Trimming took 4 bases from V and 9 from J, leaving 16 bases between them. Germline V gene sequence: CDR1 PRHDT, CDR2 FYEKMQ (reference sequence).

This clonotype was seen many times. The V and J genes are TRBV7-9 and TRBJ2-3, with TRBD2 matching 7 bases. Germline values: CDR1 SEHNR, CDR2 FQNEAQ (reference sequence). The CDR3 consists of 17 residues. Trimming took 8 bases from V and 5 from J; bases not matched to a gene: 19. CDR3: CASRANPKAGVRDTQYF. The CDR3 DNA is TGTGCCAGCCGCGCTAACCCTAAGGCGGGAGTCAGAGATACGCAGTATTTT.

This clonotype was detected ten times or more. V gene TRBV4-1 combines with J gene TRBJ1-6; no reliable D call. Germline V CDR1 and CDR2: MGHRA, YSYEKL. The CDR3 totals 15 residues. The V end was cut by 0 bases, the J end by 10 bases, with 13 bases between. The CDR3 DNA is TGCGCCAGCAGCCAAGAGACCTTTACCGGCTCACCCCTCCACTTT. Translation gives CASSQETFTGSPLHF.

This clonotype has at least ten counts. V usage is TRBV20-1 and J usage is TRBJ1-6; D may be TRBD1 (5 bases). Germline lookup yields CDR1 DFQATT and CDR2 SNEGSKA (reference sequence). The CDR3 has 14 residues. V was clipped by 2 bases and J by 7 bases, with 12 bases between them. CDR3 region: CSARNRSGNSPLHF. The CDR3 nucleotides read TGCAGTGCTAGAAACAGGTCAGGGAATTCACCCCTCCACTTT.

This clonotype was seen more than once but under ten times. V gene TRBV5-1 combines with J gene TRBJ2-5, with D possibly TRBD2 on 6 matching bases. Germline V gene lookup returns CDR1 SGHRS and CDR2 YFSETQ. V was shortened by 4 bases and J by 1 base, with 14 bases between the two germline ends. The CDR3 loop spans 15 amino acids. CDR3 protein: CASSRVRDSQETQYF. DNA for the CDR3: TGCGCCAGCAGCCGTGTCCGGGACTCCCAAGAGACCCAGTACTTC.